Below are 4 T cell receptor beta chains sequenced from a single sample in a study of Ad26.COV2.S vaccination and SARS-CoV-2 variants. Profiled with immunoSEQ multiplex PCR; TCRdb holds only in-frame clones, not every one. The sample holds 380,000 or so clones, around 88% seen once. Treatment reported: about 20 received Ad26.COV2.S at low or high dose, single or two shots; about 5 received placebo; per-sample allocation not given. Sample collection was performed on day 63 after the first vaccine or placebo injection. The input for sequencing was peripheral blood, taken in a trial of Ad26.COV2.S vaccine versus placebo. The receptors originated from a person between 18 and 65 years old who received the Ad26.COV2.S COVID-19 vaccine or a placebo.

The chain couples TRBV28 to TRBJ2-2; D may be TRBD2 (7 bases). CDR1 is MDHEN, CDR2 SYDVKM, per germline. The CDR3 spans 15 residues. V was pared by 6 bases and J by 6 bases, with 17 bases between. The CDR3 DNA reads TGTGCCAGCAGCATGGAGGGCGGGGGCTCCGGGGAGCTGTTTTTT. This encodes CASSMEGGGSGELFF.

V gene TRBV19 combines with J gene TRBJ2-3, with D uncertain. The CDR3 runs to 10 residues. Trimming shortened V by 9 bases and J by 4 bases, and 5 bases separated the two germline ends. Germline CDR1 is LNHDA and CDR2 is SQIVND (reference sequence). The CDR3 DNA is TGTGCCAGCCGTGCAGATACGCAGTATTTT. Translating gives CASRADTQYF.

This clone was recorded once. The genes are TRBV20-1 and TRBJ2-7, with D hard to call. The V end lost 3 bases, the J end lost 1 base, and 4 bases lay between the germline ends. Germline lookup yields CDR1 DFQATT and CDR2 SNEGSKA (reference sequence). CDR3 length: 11 residues. CDR3 protein: CSASVSYEQYF. The DNA for the CDR3 is TGCAGTGCTAGTGTATCCTACGAGCAGTACTTC.

V usage is TRBV3-1 (or the pseudogene TRBV3-2) and J usage is TRBJ2-4; 11 bases fit TRBD2. CDR3 length: 16 amino acids. Germline V CDR1 and CDR2: LGHDT, YNNKEL (reference sequence). The V and J ends lost 8 bases and 6 bases, in that order; junction bases with no gene match: 12. The chain's CDR3 is CASSSLAGAISNIQYF. Written as DNA, the CDR3 is TGTGCCAGCTCTTCACTAGCGGGGGCCATATCAAACATTCAGTACTTC.